This T cell receptor beta chain was sequenced during a study of T cells in Graves' hyperthyroidism and ophthalmopathy (dated by TCRdb to the late 2010s). Background for the entire study: A discovery cohort of about a hundred patients, about 44 with Graves' ophthalmopathy and approximately 57 with stable Graves' hyperthyroidism, was used to find distinguishing TCR V-J signatures. Whether ophthalmopathy could be predicted prospectively was tested in an independent validation cohort made up of under 20 hyperthyroidism patients plus 17 patients who later progressed to ophthalmopathy. The 100 or so discovery patients were randomly split 7:3 into training and test sets. In addition, the study compared T-cell repertoires in thyroid tissue and in blood from several Graves' hyperthyroidism patients. After blood sampling, hyperthyroidism patients were treated with methimazole at a starting dose of 30 mg daily, and ophthalmopathy patients were treated with high-dose intravenous methylprednisolone. The paper reports TCR Vbeta CDR3 sequencing of approximately 140 peripheral blood samples: fewer than 50 ophthalmopathy, fewer than 80 hyperthyroidism and around 17 progressor patients.

The germline V gene sets CDR1 to SQVTM and CDR2 to ANQGSEA. From the cysteine up to the phenylalanine, the CDR3 has a length of 12 residues. CDR3 DNA only is kept here, 36 bases in frame from base 1. A distance of 7 bases separates the germline ends of V and J, which lose 1 base and 4 bases respectively. Any patient with an uncontrolled infection, another autoimmune disease, pregnancy or lactation was excluded. Diagnoses relied on clinical symptoms, serum thyroxine and TRAb, thyroid ultrasound and orbital computed tomography. Total RNA was extracted with Trizol reagent, and quality was checked on an Agilent 2100 Bioanalyzer. Overall results and qualifications from the work: In cross-validation, a model built on a 13 V-J signature told ophthalmopathy apart from stable hyperthyroidism with approximately 90% sensitivity and around 81% specificity, and in testing the same model reached 80%/75%. Sample size was not statistically predetermined, and investigators were not blinded to group allocation. Blood samples also contained most of the expanded thyroid clonotypes (frequency above 0.001), which suggests that blood repertoires may reflect thyroid immune responses. In validation, the model predicted progression to ophthalmopathy with approximately 69% sensitivity and approximately 74% specificity, a median of 6.5 months before onset.

Amplification of TCR beta CDR3 regions was carried out from RNA transcripts. The TCR CDR3 was subjected to a first round of RT-PCR using the HTBI primer set and the Qiagen OneStep RT-PCR kit. Libraries were constructed in a second round of multiplex PCR, after which size selection and purification were performed. Libraries were sequenced paired-end with 100 bp reads on an Illumina HiSeq2000. In the authors' own workflow: SOAPnuke was used to process the raw data, with reads discarded if the reads contained adapters or uncalled bases, had a mean Phred below 15, or lacked an exact constant-primer or identifier match. COPE v1.2.5 was used to merge high-quality paired reads, and clonotypes were defined as unique nucleotide sequences. MiTCR v1.1 was used to align the clonotypes against IMGT TRBV, TRBD and TRBJ reference segments. Only V-J combinations with frequency above 0.0001, covering approximately 99% of repertoires, were analysed. A TCS score was defined as the ratio between F50 (clonal expansion) and ExV (chaos), using BLOSUM62-based TCRdist between CDR3 peptides within each V-J. Welch's t-statistics and random forest reduced 500 to 650 V-J features to some 14, which were used in a naive Bayes classifier (R e1071). The similarity between thyroid and blood repertoires was quantified using the Morisita-Horn index. Clones were called with MiXCR by TCRdb after fastp trimmed the public reads at Q25, and only in-frame beta chains were retained. When rows share a CDR3 protein, they turn into one entry using the most common DNA and genes. The V and J calls and clone size are TCRdb's, not the authors'. This sample comprises 500,000 to 600,000 distinct CDR3 sequences, 35% to 50% of them detected only once. The ten largest clonotypes hold about two fifths of the sample.

To note about this clonotype: Its antigen specificity is not known. No qualities accompany the bases; no much larger clone lies one base away.

This receptor chain uses TRBV29-1 and TRBJ1-2, with the identity of the D gene unclear. This TCR was recovered from an adult woman with Graves' disease, either hyperthyroidism or ophthalmopathy (not recorded which). The specimen sequenced was peripheral blood or thyroid tissue (not recorded which). The DNA sequence reads TGCAGCGTTGAAGCACCGATCTATGGCTACACCTTC. Translated, it gives CSVEAPIYGYTF.